One sample yielded the 28 T cell receptor beta chains listed below, sequenced in a study of blood T cell repertoires in COVID-19. Libraries were prepared by immunoSEQ multiplex PCR; TCRdb keeps only in-frame clonotypes and omits some of them. The profile shows around 53,000 clones, 87% of them singletons. The sample consisted of peripheral blood. The receptors derive from a man in his forties or fifties with acute or convalescent COVID-19.

The chain links TRBV28 to TRBJ2-7; D is unresolved. Germline lookup yields CDR1 MDHEN and CDR2 SYDVKM. The CDR3 consists of 12 residues. V gave up 6 bases and J gave up 3 bases, with 9 bases separating them. The CDR3: CASSTLFYEQYF. For the CDR3, the DNA is TGTGCCAGCAGCACTCTTTTCTACGAGCAGTACTTC.

The chain joins TRBV13 to TRBJ1-1; TRBD1 might be the D (6 bases). CDR3 length: 15 residues. The V end was cut by 2 bases, the J end by 7 bases, with 17 bases between. CDR1 PRHDT and CDR2 FYEKMQ come from the germline V gene (reference sequence). CDR3: CASSLSFGQTNEAFF. In DNA form, the CDR3 reads TGTGCCAGCAGCTTATCGTTCGGACAGACTAATGAAGCTTTCTTT.

The chain has TRBV10-3 and TRBJ1-2; D unclear. V was pared by 7 bases and J by 4 bases, with 7 bases between. CDR3 length: 11 amino acids. Germline lookup yields CDR1 ENHRY and CDR2 SYGVKD. The CDR3: CAITTGYGYTF. DNA for the CDR3: TGTGCCATCACGACGGGCTATGGCTACACCTTC.

This clone was counted between two and nine times. The chain combines TRBV19 with TRBJ1-2; no firm D call. The CDR3 spans 11 residues. The ends were cut back, 3 bases at V and 8 bases at J, with 7 bases in the middle. Per the germline V gene, CDR1 is LNHDA and CDR2 is SQIVND (reference sequence). CDR3 in DNA: TGTGCCAGTAGTATCCCGCGGGGCTACACCTTC. Protein sequence: CASSIPRGYTF.

This chain connects TRBV29-1 to TRBJ2-5; 11 bases align to TRBD1. The V gene end was trimmed by 3 bases and the J gene end by 2 bases; junction bases not matched to a gene: 5. Germline V gene sequence: CDR1 SQVTM, CDR2 ANQGSEA. The CDR3 has 15 residues. The CDR3 region has the DNA TGCAGCGTTGACCGGACAGGGGGCTTGCAAGAGACCCAGTACTTC. This gives the protein CSVDRTGGLQETQYF.

The rearrangement links TRBV30 to TRBJ1-1; tentative D call: TRBD1 (5 bases). V lost 3 bases and J 3 bases, leaving 11 bases between the germline ends. This CDR3 is built from 13 residues. The germline V gene has CDR1 GTSNPN and CDR2 SVGIG (reference sequence). The CDR3 here is CAWSATGDTEAFF. The CDR3 DNA is TGTGCCTGGAGCGCTACAGGTGACACTGAAGCTTTCTTT.

The J gene is TRBJ2-4, the V gene TRBV19; 7 bases line up with TRBD1. There are 16 residues in the CDR3. CDR1 LNHDA and CDR2 SQIVND come from the germline V gene (reference sequence). With V trimmed by 9 bases and J by 2 bases, 13 bases remained unmatched. DNA of the CDR3: TGTGCCAGCTCCCTTACAGGGGAGAGTTCCAAAAACATTCAGTACTTC. Amino acids: CASSLTGESSKNIQYF.

Worth noting for this clone: The conserved final phenylalanine or tryptophan is absent from the CDR3, which likely points to a read error. The chain carries TRBV12-3 or TRBV12-4 and TRBJ1-2; D call uncertain. Trimming stripped 3 bases from V and 5 bases from J, with 7 bases between. This CDR3 is built from 12 residues. The CDR3 region is CASSFPGYGYTL. The CDR3 DNA sequence: TGTGCCAGCAGTTTTCCGGGATATGGCTACACCCTC.

This clone is a singleton in its sample. The chain recombines TRBV30 with TRBJ2-2; TRBD2 matches 10 bases. V trimming: 1 base; J trimming: 3 bases; junction bases outside the gene matches: 2. This CDR3 is built from 15 residues. Germline lookup yields CDR1 GTSNPN and CDR2 SVGIG (reference sequence). CDR3 amino acids: CAWSGTSGDTGELFF. The CDR3 DNA reads as TGTGCCTGGAGTGGAACTAGCGGGGACACCGGGGAGCTGTTTTTT.

This clone showed up just once. The chain couples TRBV6-5 to TRBJ2-3, with a weak D call TRBD1 (6 bases). With 0 bases removed from V and 3 bases from J, the gap between germline ends came to 10 bases. Germline V gene sequence: CDR1 MNHEY, CDR2 SVGAGI. This CDR3 has 15 residues. The chain's CDR3 is CASSYSLQGTDTQYF. The CDR3 bases are TGTGCCAGCAGTTACTCGTTACAGGGAACAGATACGCAGTATTTT.

Only a few counts were recorded for this clone. The germline gene is not matched at one end of the junction; a read error may be the cause. The V gene is TRBV6-1, the J gene TRBJ2-7, with 9 nucleotides matching TRBD2. The length of the CDR3 is 15 residues. Germline CDR1 and CDR2: MNHNS and SASEGT. CDR3 coding DNA: TGTGCCAGCAGCGAAGAGACTAGCGGCTCCTACGAGCAGTACTTC. Translation gives CASSEETSGSYEQYF.

The chain has TRBV11-3 and TRBJ2-5; perhaps TRBD2 as D (7 bases). This CDR3 spans 14 amino acids. Trimming took 5 bases from V and 5 from J, leaving 15 bases between them. Germline-derived CDR1 and CDR2 are SGHNT and YENEEA. The CDR3 spells CASSPARGGETQYF. CDR3 DNA: TGTGCCAGCAGCCCCGCCAGGGGAGGGGAGACCCAGTACTTC.

This chain links TRBV5-1 with TRBJ2-7, with 12 nucleotides matching TRBD1. This CDR3 is 16 amino acids long. The germline CDR1 and CDR2 sequences are SGHRS and YFSETQ. Unmatched junction bases numbered 12, after V lost 4 bases and J lost 7 bases. This CDR3 is CASSPAPGQGAREQYF. In DNA, the CDR3 is TGCGCCAGCAGCCCGGCGCCGGGACAGGGGGCTCGGGAGCAGTACTTC.

The CDR3 coding sequence is TGTGCCAGCAGCTTAGATGGCGGGACTACCTACGAGCAGTACTTC. Translated, it gives CASSLDGGTTYEQYF. The rearrangement links TRBV11-3 to TRBJ2-7, with 7 bases aligning to TRBD2. Losses at the gene ends were 0 bases for V and 2 bases for J; bases not matched to a gene: 4. The CDR3 extends over 15 amino acids. In germline, CDR1 is SGHNT, CDR2 YENEEA. The full variable domain, its missing parts supplied by reference TRBV11-3 and TRBJ2-7, is EAGVVQSPRYKIIEKKQPVAFWCNPISGHNTLYWYLQNLGQGPELLIRYENEEAVDDSQLPKDRFSAERLKGVDSTLKIQPAELGDSAVYLCASSLDGGTTYEQYFGPGTRLTVT.

V usage is TRBV11-3 and J usage is TRBJ2-4; a possible D gene is TRBD1 (6 bases). Germline CDR1 reads SGHNT; CDR2 reads YENEEA. The CDR3 has 17 residues. V shed 0 bases and J shed 10 bases, with 22 bases lying between them. The CDR3 sequence is CASSLEPSGHQSRIQYF. The DNA of the CDR3 is TGTGCCAGCAGCTTAGAGCCATCGGGACATCAAAGTAGAATTCAGTACTTC. The full variable domain, completed using reference TRBV11-3 and TRBJ2-4, is EAGVVQSPRYKIIEKKQPVAFWCNPISGHNTLYWYLQNLGQGPELLIRYENEEAVDDSQLPKDRFSAERLKGVDSTLKIQPAELGDSAVYLCASSLEPSGHQSRIQYFGAGTRLSVL.

This chain uses TRBV25-1 with TRBJ2-3, with D tentatively TRBD2 (5 bases). CDR1 and CDR2 (germline): MGHDK, SYGVNS. V was cut by 1 base and J by 3 bases, with 14 bases left in between. The CDR3 totals 16 residues. Written as DNA, the CDR3 is TGTGCCAGCAGTGAATTCGGCGGAGGACGAACAGATACGCAGTATTTT. Its protein is CASSEFGGGRTDTQYF.

The table lists this clone with a few counts. The rearrangement links TRBV6-5 to TRBJ1-2; TRBD1 is a possible D gene (5 bases). V was shortened by 5 bases and J by 0 bases, with 10 bases between the two germline ends. CDR3 length equals 14 residues. CDR1 MNHEY and CDR2 SVGAGI come from the germline V gene. In DNA form, the CDR3 reads TGTGCCAGCAGTATAGAGACAGCTAACTATGGCTACACCTTC. Protein product: CASSIETANYGYTF.

This chain joins TRBV6-1 and TRBJ1-3, with D perhaps matching TRBD1 (5 bases). Germline CDR1 and CDR2: MNHNS and SASEGT. Deletions cut 1 base from V and 4 bases from J, with 14 bases between. The CDR3 covers 16 residues. For the CDR3, the DNA is TGTGCCAGCAGTGAAGGGCATTTCAGGGCCGGAAACACCATATATTTT. Protein: CASSEGHFRAGNTIYF.

The V call is TRBV19, the J call TRBJ1-2; TRBD1 matches at 9 bases. CDR1 is LNHDA, CDR2 SQIVND, per germline (reference sequence). J gave up 3 bases and V 5 bases, and 10 bases lay outside the gene matches. CDR3 size: 16 residues. The CDR3, as DNA: TGTGCCAGTAGTCCCGGGACAGGGACCCTTTACTATGGCTACACCTTC. This translates into CASSPGTGTLYYGYTF.

This rearrangement joins TRBV5-1 to TRBJ2-2; D gene unclear. This CDR3 region has 15 residues. V lost 3 bases, J lost 5 bases, and 14 bases lay in between. Germline CDR1 SGHRS, CDR2 YFSETQ. The CDR3 DNA reads TGCGCCAGCAGCTCCGCCAGCAGACATACCGGGGAGCTGTTTTTT. Protein sequence: CASSSASRHTGELFF.

This clone showed up just once. The V call is TRBV27, the J call TRBJ1-3; a possible D gene is TRBD1 (5 bases). Trimming removed 8 bases at V and 4 bases at J, with 12 bases between. The CDR3 is made up of 13 amino acids. The germline CDR1 and CDR2 sequences are MNHEY and SMNVEV (reference sequence). As DNA, the CDR3 is TGTGCCAGCGCCTCCCCAGGGGGAAACACCATATATTTT. Its translation is CASASPGGNTIYF.

The rearrangement uses TRBV13 and TRBJ2-5; 8 bases agree with TRBD1. The CDR3 is 15 residues long. V shed 4 bases, J shed 2 bases, and the junction held 6 bases outside the gene matches. Looked up from germline, CDR1 is PRHDT and CDR2 is FYEKMQ (reference sequence). CDR3 residues: CASSSGTGQQETQYF. Here the CDR3 DNA reads TGTGCCAGCAGCTCTGGGACAGGCCAACAAGAGACCCAGTACTTC.

This clone occurred once. The V gene is TRBV7-9, the J gene TRBJ1-5; no firm D call. Germline V CDR1 and CDR2: SEHNR, FQNEAQ (reference sequence). The V and J ends lost 5 bases and 1 base respectively, with 12 bases between them. The CDR3 has 15 residues. CDR3 sequence reads: CASSHTNLSNQPQHF. The CDR3 nucleotides read TGTGCCAGCAGCCATACAAACCTGAGCAATCAGCCCCAGCATTTT. The complete variable domain, with remaining parts taken from reference TRBV7-9 and TRBJ1-5, reads DTGVSQNPRHKITKRGQNVTFRCDPISEHNRLYWYRQTLGQGPEFLTYFQNEAQLEKSRLLSDRFSAERPKGSFSTLEIQRTEQGDSAMYLCASSHTNLSNQPQHFGDGTRLSIL.

This chain joins TRBV18 and TRBJ2-3; D is ambiguous. The CDR3 runs 17 residues. The germline V gene has CDR1 KGHSH and CDR2 LQKENI. The V gene lost 0 bases and the J gene lost 0 bases, with 13 bases spanning the gap. CDR3 nucleotides: TGTGCCAGCTCACCACCGCGAGGTAGACCGAGCACAGATACGCAGTATTTT. Protein sequence: CASSPPRGRPSTDTQYF.

The chain combines TRBV6-1 with TRBJ1-1; D is perhaps TRBD1 (5 bases). Germline CDR1 MNHNS, CDR2 SASEGT. The germline V and J ends were trimmed by 1 base and 1 base, with 7 bases remaining between them. The CDR3 consists of 14 residues. The CDR3 reads CASSEGGGNTEAFF. The CDR3 nucleotides read TGTGCCAGCAGTGAAGGGGGGGGGAACACTGAAGCTTTCTTT.

J is TRBJ1-1 and V is TRBV18; the D gene is possibly TRBD1 (6 bases). V was shortened by 1 base and J by 3 bases, with 18 bases between the two germline ends. CDR3 length equals 17 residues. CDR1 and CDR2 from the germline V gene are KGHSH and LQKENI. The CDR3 loop reads CASSPLPFGDTYTEAFF. In DNA, the CDR3 is TGTGCCAGCTCACCACTACCCTTTGGGGACACTTACACTGAAGCTTTCTTT.

Here the CDR3 reads CASSRPVESTSNEQYF. CDR3 coding DNA: TGTGCCAGCTCACGACCGGTTGAATCGACTAGCAACGAGCAGTACTTC. The chain recombines TRBV18 with TRBJ2-7; 7 bases match TRBD2. This CDR3 is 16 amino acids long. The germline CDR1 and CDR2 sequences are KGHSH and LQKENI. Germline trimming cut 4 bases from V and 5 bases from J; bases unmatched to any gene: 14.

A single count supports this clone. The chain couples TRBV27 to TRBJ2-1, with D hard to call. Germline lookup yields CDR1 MNHEY and CDR2 SMNVEV (reference sequence). V lost 3 bases and J lost 6, with 18 bases in between. This CDR3 comprises 16 residues. CDR3 loop: CASSFSRGGPPNEQFF. Written as DNA, the CDR3 is TGTGCCAGCAGTTTCTCAAGAGGTGGTCCACCCAATGAGCAGTTCTTC.